A selection of T cell receptor beta chains follows, all from one sample in a study of cytomegalovirus exposure and HLA in healthy donors. TCRdb's table, derived via immunoSEQ multiplex PCR, lists solely in-frame clones and lacks some. The table has around 160,000 clones, approximately 80% seen once; the top ten hold 2% to 3%. The specimen was PBMCs. Every receptor here comes from a woman aged 40 to 50 in good health and CMV-seropositive. Each CDR3 is given without its conserved first and last residue.

TRBV14	TRBJ2-7	ASSQGGSGSSYEQY
TRBV19	TRBJ2-6	ASSQGVAGANVLT
TRBV7-2	TRBJ1-6	ASSLQGSYNSPLH
TRBV5-1	TRBJ2-1	ASSLAIGSDEQF
TRBV7-2	TRBJ2-3	ASSLGGGGAGDTQY
TRBV7-2	TRBJ1-1	ASSYQAGTEAF
TRBV13	TRBJ1-2	ASSFKSVRGGYT
TRBV12-2	TRBJ1-1	ASRASPSTGETEAF
TRBV14	TRBJ1-3	ASSPRPQGRLTGNTIY
TRBV19	TRBJ2-7	ASTGGSEQY
TRBV5-1	TRBJ2-4	ASSFDSGGKNIQY
TRBV28	TRBJ1-2	ASSPASVKGQEEYGYT
TRBV5-4	TRBJ1-2	ASKGQGAPNYGYT
TRBV29-1	TRBJ1-1	SVLTGYPEAF
TRBV2	TRBJ1-6	ASSELSGSRTPLH
TRBV4-2	TRBJ1-2	ASSRTGTGGGNYGYT
TRBV6-1	TRBJ1-4	ASSPRTGVNEKLF
TRBV28	.	ASTPGQGVYEQY
TRBV5-4	TRBJ1-1	ASSSDLREVVGVEAF
TRBV11-2	TRBJ2-7	ASSPDRGSYEQY
TRBV10-3	.	AIREAKTGMYEQY
TRBV6-5	TRBJ2-2	ASSYGGAQNTGELF
TRBV19	TRBJ1-2	ASSPDDTVYGYT
TRBV7-2	TRBJ2-3	ASQAGGKDTQY
TRBV5-4	TRBJ2-7	ASSFSKADEQY
TRBV2	TRBJ1-1	ASSPGTTFMNTEAF
TRBV5-1	TRBJ2-7	ASSFDLDPEEQY
TRBV13	TRBJ2-1	ASSSRTSGANEQF
TRBV4-3	.	ASSRTGKTLRRGASYEQY
TRBV7-9	TRBJ2-7	ASTTTTRLDSPYEQY
TRBV19	TRBJ1-5	AAGQPRFNQPQH
TRBV6-5	TRBJ1-1	ASTRGPAGGEAF
TRBV18	TRBJ2-1	ASSPWTSANEQF
TRBV15	TRBJ2-5	ATSRGAGRETQY
TRBV2	TRBJ1-3	ASQGASGNTIY
TRBV7-9	TRBJ2-3	AGTGDTDTQY
TRBV19	TRBJ1-3	ASLLQGAGNTIY
TRBV7-2	TRBJ1-5	ASSLNNQPQH
TRBV6-1	TRBJ1-4	ASSVLGEGTNEKLF
TRBV10-1	TRBJ2-3	ASSLSGRPDTQY
TRBV4-2	TRBJ1-2	ASSHLGEGDYGYT
TRBV6-5	TRBJ2-7	ASRRGGSIYEQY
TRBV28	TRBJ1-4	ASRVGGAGLEKLF
TRBV30	TRBJ1-1	ACHKGRAEAF
TRBV5-5	TRBJ2-3	ASSLTLAGVIDTQY
TRBV2	TRBJ1-1	ASLTDMNTEAF
TRBV6-5	TRBJ2-7	ASSYSEGNPLYEQY